A selection of T cell receptor beta chains follows, all from one sample in a study of T cell responses to AZD1222 COVID-19 vaccine. Data came from immunoSEQ multiplex PCR; TCRdb stores just in-frame clones and leaves some out. The sample records nearly 110,000 clones, roughly 91% being singletons. Specimen: peripheral blood, collected 28 days after the second AZD1222 dose. The receptor set was obtained from an adult who received the AZD1222 COVID-19 vaccine. Each CDR3 is given with its conserved first and last residue. A D gene is named only where the DNA matches it firmly. Only some rows state a clone size, as once, few, many or a class for expanded clones.

TRBJ1-2 | TRBD1 | . | TRBV15 | TGTGCCACCAGCAGAGATGGACGGGACAGAGCTAACTATGGCTACACCTTC | CATSRDGRDRANYGYTF
TRBJ1-6 | . | . | TRBV3-1/TRBV3-2 | TGTGCCAGCAGCCAGGCGGCGGATTCACCCCTCCACTTT | CASSQAADSPLHF
TRBJ2-2 | TRBD2 | . | TRBV30 | TGTGCCTGGGACAACAAGGGACTAGCGGGGGGGCAGCTGTTTTTT | CAWDNKGLAGGQLFF
TRBJ1-5 | TRBD1 | . | TRBV19 | TGTGCCAGTAGTATAATAGGGGGCGCCGCTCAGCCCCAGCATTTT | CASSIIGGAAQPQHF
TRBJ1-1 | . | few | TRBV6-5 | TGTGCCAGCAGTTACTCCAAGAACACTGAAGCTTTCTTT | CASSYSKNTEAFF
TRBJ2-5 | . | . | TRBV5-6 | TGTGCCAGCAGCTTGAACCCTGAGACCCAGTACTTC | CASSLNPETQYF
TRBJ2-5 | . | . | TRBV4-2 | TGTGCCAGCAGCTTTCGACAGGCGGTCCAAGAGACCCAGTACTTC | CASSFRQAVQETQYF
TRBJ1-6 | TRBD1 | few | TRBV27 | TGTGCCAGCAGCCGGGGACAGGGCATCGGAAGTTCACCCCTCCACTTT | CASSRGQGIGSSPLHF
TRBJ2-7 | TRBD1 | once | TRBV7-2 | TGTGCCAGCAGGACCGGGACAGCAAGCTACGAGCAGTACTTC | CASRTGTASYEQYF
TRBJ2-1 | . | . | TRBV7-3 | TGTGCCAGCAGCTTAAACAGGGACAATGAGCAGTTCTTC | CASSLNRDNEQFF
TRBJ2-7 | . | . | TRBV29-1 | TGCAGCGTTGAAAAGGGGTCATCGTACGAGCAGTACTTC | CSVEKGSSYEQYF
TRBJ2-5 | TRBD1 | . | TRBV15 | TGTGCCACCAGCAGGGACAGGGGCGTTGAGACCCAGTACTTC | CATSRDRGVETQYF
TRBJ2-2 | TRBD1 | . | TRBV11-2 | TGTGCCAGCAGCTTTCGGACCGGACAGGGCTGGGACGGGGAGCTGTTTTTT | CASSFRTGQGWDGELFF
TRBJ1-1 | TRBD1 | . | TRBV7-2 | TGTGCCAGCAGCCTCCCGACAGGGGCACCGAACACTGAAGCTTTCTTT | CASSLPTGAPNTEAFF
TRBJ1-1 | . | . | TRBV21-1 | TGTGCCAGCAGCGCCCGACAGGGATGGAACACTGAAGCTTTCTTT | CASSARQGWNTEAFF
TRBJ2-3 | . | . | TRBV11-1 | TGTGCCAGCAGCTTTCCCGCCAGGGCCACAGATACGCAGTATTTT | CASSFPARATDTQYF
TRBJ1-4 | TRBD1 | . | TRBV9 | TGTGCCAGCAGCGTAGGGGCAGGGGGCGGAAAACTGTTTTTT | CASSVGAGGGKLFF
TRBJ1-1 | . | . | TRBV5-6 | TGTGCCAGCAGTACCGGGGTAGCCACTGAAGCTTTCTTT | CASSTGVATEAFF
TRBJ2-7 | TRBD2 | . | TRBV29-1 | TGCAGCGTTGAAGAGGGGAGGGGTGCCTACGAGCAGTACTTC | CSVEEGRGAYEQYF
TRBJ1-6 | . | . | TRBV2 | TGTGCCAGCGGGGGAGAGGTTGGGGTGGGCTCACCCCTCCACTTT | CASGGEVGVGSPLHF
TRBJ2-3 | . | . | TRBV5-6 | TGTGCCAGCAGCGTCCTCCTTTTACAGTTGAATACGCAGTATTTT | CASSVLLLQLNTQYF
TRBJ2-3 | TRBD2 | . | TRBV30 | TGTGCCTGGAGCTCCGCGGGGGGGCAAAGAGATACGCAGTATTTT | CAWSSAGGQRDTQYF
TRBJ2-7 | TRBD1 | . | TRBV5-1 | TGCGCCAGCAGCACCGGACAGGGAGAATACGAGCAGTACTTC | CASSTGQGEYEQYF
TRBJ2-2 | . | . | TRBV6-5 | TGTGCCAGCACCTTACAGGGTTTGAACACCGGGGAGCTGTTTTTT | CASTLQGLNTGELFF
TRBJ1-2 | . | . | TRBV3-1/TRBV3-2 | TGTGCCAGCAGCCAATCGTCCGGTCCTGGGGGTGGCTACACCTTC | CASSQSSGPGGGYTF
TRBJ2-1 | . | . | TRBV7-6 | TGTGCCAGCAGCTTATCCCAGGGCTACAATGAGCAGTTCTTC | CASSLSQGYNEQFF
TRBJ1-2 | . | . | TRBV7-8 | TGTGCCAGCAGCTTATCGGCCGGGAACTATGGCTACACCTTC | CASSLSAGNYGYTF
TRBJ1-5 | . | . | TRBV12-3/TRBV12-4 | TGTGCCAGCAGTTTATTGGAACAGCCCCAGCATTTT | CASSLLEQPQHF
TRBJ2-1 | . | once | TRBV9 | TGTGCCAGCAGCCCAACTGGGACCCCGCAGTTCTTC | CASSPTGTPQFF
TRBJ2-3 | . | . | TRBV9 | TGTGCCAGCAGCGTAGAAGGAGCGACAGGAGCATTGGGTACGCAGTATTTT | CASSVEGATGALGTQYF
TRBJ1-2 | TRBD1 | . | TRBV6-5 | TGTGCCACCTTGCCGGGACAGGGTAATTATGGCTACACCTTC | CATLPGQGNYGYTF
TRBJ2-5 | TRBD1 | . | TRBV2 | TGTGCCAGCGATGATGGACAGGGTGTTTTGGAGACCCAGTACTTC | CASDDGQGVLETQYF
TRBJ1-1 | . | . | TRBV10-3 | TGTGCCGGAGGGATTGGGGAGAACACTGAAGCTTTCTTT | CAGGIGENTEAFF
TRBJ2-1 | . | . | TRBV6-4 | TGTGCCAGCAGTGACTCGGCAGGTTACAATGAGCAGTTCTTC | CASSDSAGYNEQFF
TRBJ1-2 | . | . | TRBV13 | TGTGCCAGCAGCGCTCGTACAGGGCCCTATGGCTACACCTTC | CASSARTGPYGYTF
TRBJ1-1 | . | few | TRBV10-3 | TGTGCCATCAGAGAGAGCGATCTGCGGACCGCTCCCCGAGCTTTCTTT | CAIRESDLRTAPRAFF